A selection of T cell receptor beta chains follows, all from one sample in a study of response to subunit inactivated influenza vaccine. TCRdb reanalysed the RT-PCR reads using MiXCR and keeps one entry per CDR3 protein. The profile shows around 200,000 distinct CDR3 sequences, 7.5% to 10% of them singletons. The sequencing used non-naive T cells sorted from PBMCs, collected on the day of vaccination. The receptors originated from a man aged 50 or older who received an inactivated influenza vaccine. Each CDR3 is given without its conserved first and last residue.

j_call | v_call | cdr3_aa
TRBJ1-2 | TRBV15 | ATSRGTADYGYT
TRBJ2-3 | TRBV5-6 | ASSLDLRGTDTQY
TRBJ2-3 | TRBV11-2 | ASSFQLAGGSTDTQY
TRBJ2-1 | TRBV9 | ASSVVSGGFYNEQF
TRBJ1-6 | TRBV5-5 | ASGRDIYNSPLH
TRBJ2-5 | TRBV5-6 | ASSIWTEEETQY
TRBJ2-5 | TRBV6-1 | ASSPPGAGETQY
TRBJ2-7 | TRBV24-1 | ATSSSSRGYEQY
TRBJ1-1 | TRBV27 | ASSADRVTEAF
TRBJ2-5 | TRBV2 | ASSRTGTHKETQY
TRBJ2-3 | TRBV7-9 | ASSLGGIGDTQY
TRBJ2-2 | TRBV7-9 | ASSLATGKNTGELF
TRBJ1-4 | TRBV28 | ASRETGSSNEKLF
TRBJ2-2 | TRBV7-2 | ASSIGTGSNTGELF
TRBJ2-3 | TRBV2 | ASSVAGGGTDTQY
TRBJ2-3 | TRBV6-5 | ASSYSRDTDTQY
TRBJ2-2 | TRBV4-3 | ASSMGRGLWADTGELF
TRBJ2-4 | TRBV5-6 | ASSLSSWDSSLKNIQY
TRBJ2-3 | TRBV18 | ASSATGADTQY
TRBJ1-6 | TRBV11-2 | ASSQGPGSPLH
TRBJ1-1 | TRBV29-1 | SVENRGNTEAF
TRBJ2-3 | TRBV30 | AWSVRAGSTDTQY
TRBJ2-3 | TRBV7-9 | ASRNRGTDTQY
TRBJ2-3 | TRBV5-1 | ASSSGTGTDTQY
TRBJ2-2 | TRBV10-3 | AITERTSENTGELF
TRBJ2-2 | TRBV6-6 | ASSYYDTGELF
TRBJ1-6 | TRBV16 | ASSQSIQSNSPLH
TRBJ2-1 | TRBV5-5 | ASSIGREYNEQF
TRBJ2-2 | TRBV4-2 | ASMIFGNTGELF
TRBJ2-1 | TRBV24-1 | ATGLYNEQF
TRBJ2-1 | TRBV19 | ASSVGWGNYNEQF
TRBJ2-7 | TRBV20-1 | SARDRTSGRGEQY
TRBJ2-2 | TRBV20-1 | SARLRQNTGELF
TRBJ2-3 | TRBV7-9 | ASSLLGLSTDTQY
TRBJ2-3 | TRBV18 | ASTTGTGAGDTQY
TRBJ2-3 | TRBV30 | AWSGSTDTQY
TRBJ1-2 | TRBV6-5 | ASSSGTGRGYT
TRBJ2-7 | TRBV7-2 | ASSLARGPGQGALQSYEQY
TRBJ1-2 | TRBV24-1 | ATSDSQGDYGYT
TRBJ2-5 | TRBV20-1 | SARTSLAAPGETQY
TRBJ2-7 | TRBV27 | ASSIRTSGGEQY
TRBJ1-1 | TRBV27 | ASSWRTGTGTEAF
TRBJ2-1 | TRBV3-1 | AGPLAGNSYNEQF
TRBJ1-5 | TRBV6-2/TRBV6-3 | ASSYSARGAPNQPQH
TRBJ2-1 | TRBV3-1 | ASSHTTSGNNEQF
TRBJ1-1 | TRBV7-2 | ASSSRQVNTEAF
TRBJ1-4 | TRBV28 | ASSRGRAGGASTNEKLF
TRBJ2-5 | TRBV29-1 | SGGGAPQETQY
TRBJ1-4 | TRBV5-1 | ASSLGGRAGDEKLF
TRBJ2-7 | TRBV6-6 | ASSYRVLYEQY
TRBJ1-6 | TRBV12-3/TRBV12-4 | ASSQDRSSYNSPLH
TRBJ2-1 | TRBV11-2 | ASSQERETQF
TRBJ2-3 | TRBV6-5 | ATGAGTQY
TRBJ2-7 | TRBV20-1 | SARVWEGEQY